This passage covers 23 T cell receptor beta chains from one sample sequenced in a study of identical twins (dated by TCRdb to the mid-2010s). Preparation of the library involved 5' RACE. The sample was run on an Illumina HiSeq 2000. TCRdb trimmed public reads at Q25 via fastp, called clones via MiXCR and kept in-frame beta chains. Identical CDR3 protein sequences are pooled into one entry, listed with their most common genes and DNA. The sample data list 1,800,000 or so distinct CDR3 sequences, and about 31% of these were observed just once. The ten largest clonotypes hold around 0.25% of the sample. Sequenced input: cord blood. The receptors stem from a newborn girl in good health.

The chain joins TRBV20-1 to TRBJ2-4, with TRBD2 matching over 14 bases. The J call is uncertain, as TRBJ2-7 better fits the DNA end. CDR1 and CDR2 (germline): DFQATT, SNEGSKA (reference sequence). CDR3 length: 15 residues. The CDR3 sequence: CSAEGLAGEINEQYF. The CDR3 DNA sequence: TGCAGTGCTGAGGGACTAGCGGGAGAAATAAACGAGCAGTACTTC.

This clonotype has a count of ten or more. The rearrangement joins TRBV5-1 to TRBJ1-1, with 7 bases identical to TRBD1. Germline trimming cut 5 bases from V and 1 base from J; bases unmatched to any gene: 5. This CDR3 is built from 14 residues. Germline V CDR1 and CDR2: SGHRS, YFSETQ. The CDR3 DNA reads TGCGCCAGCAGGGCCGGGACAGCGAACACTGAAGCTTTCTTT. Encoded protein: CASRAGTANTEAFF.

In its sample, this clonotype was seen a few times. V is TRBV15 and J is TRBJ2-7, with D possibly TRBD2 on 5 matching bases. The CDR3 is 13 amino acids. Trimming shortened V by 4 bases and J by 3 bases, and 10 bases separated the two germline ends. The germline gives CDR1 LNHNV, CDR2 YYDKDF (reference sequence). Here the CDR3 DNA reads TGTGCCACCAGCATTCACCGGGACTACGAGCAGTACTTC. Translated: CATSIHRDYEQYF. The entire variable domain, with the rest obtained from reference TRBV15 and TRBJ2-7, is as follows: DAMVIQNPRYQVTQFGKPVTLSCSQTLNHNVMYWYQQKSSQAPKLLFHYYDKDFNNEADTPDNFQSRRPNTSFCFLDIRSPGLGDTAMYLCATSIHRDYEQYFGPGTRLTVT.

This clonotype was seen more than once but under ten times. J is TRBJ2-4 and V is TRBV9; TRBD1 aligns across 7 bases. Germline trimming cut 3 bases from V and 6 bases from J; bases unmatched to any gene: 12. This CDR3 is 16 amino acids long. The germline V gene has CDR1 SGDLS and CDR2 YYNGEE. This chain's CDR3 is CASSAQDRVQGNIQYF. The DNA of the CDR3 is TGTGCCAGCAGCGCTCAAGACAGGGTTCAGGGAAACATTCAGTACTTC.

V is TRBV6-1 and J is TRBJ1-4; a weak D match, TRBD1 (6 bases). Trimming took 6 bases from V and 5 from J, leaving 22 bases between them. The CDR3 is 17 residues long. Per germline, CDR1 MNHNS and CDR2 SASEGT. The CDR3 region is CASSRSGGGRSNEKLFF. The CDR3 DNA reads TGTGCCAGCAGCCGAAGTGGGGGGGGGCGGTCCAATGAAAAACTGTTTTTT.

The rearrangement links TRBV20-1 to TRBJ2-1; unclear D gene. Germline lookup yields CDR1 DFQATT and CDR2 SNEGSKA (reference sequence). The ends were cut back, 4 bases at V and 8 bases at J, with 12 bases in the middle. The CDR3 contains 12 residues. CDR3 bases: TGCAGTGCTACGACATCCGAGTATGAGCAGTTCTTC. Protein sequence: CSATTSEYEQFF.

J is TRBJ2-7 and V is TRBV29-1, with D possibly being TRBD1 or TRBD2 (6 bases each). V lost 5 bases and J 7 bases, leaving 18 bases between the germline ends. CDR1 is SQVTM and CDR2 is ANQGSEA in the germline V gene. The CDR3 totals 13 residues. CDR3 loop: CSVSGLTGWEQYF. The CDR3 region has the DNA TGCAGCGTTAGCGGGTTGACAGGCTGGGAGCAGTACTTC.

The sample holds many counts of this clonotype. The chain combines TRBV4-2 with TRBJ2-7; D uncertain. Per the germline V gene, CDR1 is LGHNA and CDR2 is YNFKEQ. The V gene lost 2 bases and the J gene lost 4 bases, with 12 bases spanning the gap. The CDR3 has 14 amino acids. CDR3 coding DNA: TGTGCCAGCAGCCAATGGGGTTCAGGATACGAGCAGTACTTC. It yields the protein CASSQWGSGYEQYF.

This clonotype has just a few counts. The V call is TRBV10-3, the J call TRBJ1-6, with 9 positions matching TRBD1. CDR3 length equals 17 residues. V shed 0 bases and J 10 bases; nucleotides not matched to a gene: 10. CDR1 and CDR2 (germline): ENHRY, SYGVKD. CDR3 in DNA: TGTGCCATCAGTGAGTCGGGAATCTACAGGGGGCGATCACCCCTCCACTTT. This gives the protein CAISESGIYRGRSPLHF.

The V gene is TRBV27, the J gene TRBJ1-2, with a possible D match to TRBD1 (6 bases). Germline V gene sequence: CDR1 MNHEY, CDR2 SMNVEV (reference sequence). Trimming removed 4 bases at V and 4 bases at J, with 13 bases between. The CDR3 is 14 amino acids. CDR3 bases: TGTGCCAGCAGTTCACCCTTCAGGGGCTATGGCTACACCTTC. This gives the protein CASSSPFRGYGYTF.

This clonotype has just a few counts. V usage is TRBV20-1 and J usage is TRBJ1-5; D unresolved. V was cut by 6 bases and J by 0 bases, with 15 bases left in between. This CDR3 comprises 15 residues. CDR1 and CDR2 (germline): DFQATT, SNEGSKA (reference sequence). The CDR3: CSATPLVHSNQPQHF. Written as DNA, the CDR3 is TGCAGTGCCACGCCGTTGGTTCATAGCAATCAGCCCCAGCATTTT.

This clonotype appeared a few times. This chain connects TRBV3-1 to TRBJ1-2; 8 positions match TRBD1. J gave up 0 bases and V 8 bases, and 5 bases lay outside the gene matches. CDR3 length: 14 amino acids. The germline V gene has CDR1 LGHDT and CDR2 YNNKEL (reference sequence). This CDR3 is CASSQGASNYGYTF. DNA of the CDR3: TGTGCCAGCTCGCAGGGGGCATCTAACTATGGCTACACCTTC.

The rearrangement links TRBV29-1 to TRBJ2-3; the D gene is possibly TRBD1 (6 bases). V dropped 4 bases and J dropped 6 bases, with 17 bases sitting between them. The germline CDR1 and CDR2 sequences are SQVTM and ANQGSEA. The CDR3 is 14 amino acids. CDR3 sequence: CSVVSGEYLDTQYF. The CDR3 DNA reads TGCAGCGTTGTATCAGGGGAGTATCTCGATACGCAGTATTTT.

This chain joins TRBV5-1 and TRBJ2-6; D gene ambiguous. Looked up from germline, CDR1 is SGHRS and CDR2 is YFSETQ. Trimming cost V 4 bases and J 1 base, with 6 bases left between them. This CDR3 spans 14 amino acids. CDR3 in amino acids: CASSTISGANVLTF. The CDR3, as DNA: TGCGCCAGCAGCACCATTTCTGGGGCCAACGTCCTGACTTTC.

This clonotype was seen a handful of times. The rearrangement links TRBV4-2 to TRBJ1-2; the D gene is possibly TRBD1 (6 bases). CDR3 length: 17 residues. Germline assignment: CDR1 LGHNA and CDR2 YNFKEQ. The V end was cut by 0 bases, the J end by 3 bases, with 17 bases between. The CDR3, as DNA: TGTGCCAGCAGCCAAGATCATGTCCGGGGGGCTGACTATGGCTACACCTTC. Its protein is CASSQDHVRGADYGYTF.

The chain couples TRBV2 to TRBJ1-2; 9 bases line up with TRBD1. The CDR3 sequence is 15 residues long. V lost 4 bases, J lost 5 bases, and 8 bases stayed unmatched. Germline V gene data show CDR1 as SNHLY and CDR2 as FYNNEI. The CDR3 coding sequence is TGTGCCAGCAGTGTAGGGGACAGGGACTGGTATGGCTACACCTTC. Protein: CASSVGDRDWYGYTF. The full variable domain, completed using reference TRBV2 and TRBJ1-2, is EPEVTQTPSHQVTQMGQEVILRCVPISNHLYFYWYRQILGQKVEFLVSFYNNEISEKSEIFDDQFSVERPDGSNFTLKIRSTKLEDSAMYFCASSVGDRDWYGYTFGSGTRLTVV.

The V gene is TRBV4-1, the J gene TRBJ2-7; 9 bases fit TRBD1. Germline CDR1 reads MGHRA; CDR2 reads YSYEKL. The J segment lost 3 bases and the V segment lost 0 bases, leaving 6 bases of the junction unmatched. The CDR3 loop spans 16 amino acids. The CDR3 region is CASSQEVPGQGYEQYF. Written as DNA, the CDR3 is TGCGCCAGCAGCCAAGAGGTCCCGGGACAGGGCTACGAGCAGTACTTC.

The CDR3 region has the DNA TGTGCCAGCAGTGAACAACCAGGGCGGGAGACCCAGTACTTC. Protein product: CASSEQPGRETQYF. This chain connects TRBV6-1 to TRBJ2-5; a possible D gene is TRBD1 (5 bases). The CDR3 has 14 amino acids. V lost 2 bases to trimming and J lost 5 bases, with 12 bases between them. Per the germline V gene, CDR1 is MNHNS and CDR2 is SASEGT.

The chain joins TRBV20-1 to TRBJ2-7, with a possible D match to TRBD2 (5 bases). Trimming shortened V by 6 bases and J by 6 bases, and 12 bases separated the two germline ends. Germline V gene lookup returns CDR1 DFQATT and CDR2 SNEGSKA (reference sequence). The CDR3 covers 11 residues. The CDR3 region is CSARTVVEQYF. In nucleotides, the CDR3 is TGCAGTGCGAGGACTGTGGTCGAGCAGTACTTC.

This sequence joins TRBV10-1 and TRBJ2-3; possibly TRBD1 for D (5 bases). This CDR3 comprises 16 residues. V lost 1 base, J lost 3 bases, and 14 bases lay in between. Per germline, CDR1 WNHNN and CDR2 SYGVQD (reference sequence). This CDR3 is CASSEYTAKGTDTQYF. The CDR3 coding sequence is TGCGCCAGCAGTGAGTACACAGCCAAGGGGACAGATACGCAGTATTTT.

There are a few counts of this clonotype. V usage is TRBV10-3 and J usage is TRBJ2-5, with 9 positions matching TRBD2. With 4 bases clipped from V and 11 bases from J, the junction kept 20 bases outside the gene matches. Germline V CDR1 and CDR2: ENHRY, SYGVKD. The CDR3 covers 17 residues. CDR3 protein: CAISVSSGGQTYNEQYF. In DNA, the CDR3 is TGTGCCATCAGTGTGAGTAGCGGGGGCCAGACCTACAATGAGCAGTACTTC.

The CDR3 DNA follows: TGTGCCAGTAGTGGACCTAACGATGAGCAGTTCTTC. Translating it yields CASSGPNDEQFF. The genes are TRBV19 and TRBJ2-1; no firm D call. Germline V CDR1 and CDR2: LNHDA, SQIVND (reference sequence). This CDR3 is 12 amino acids long. The ends were cut back, 5 bases at V and 8 bases at J, with 10 bases in the middle.

The V and J genes are TRBV12-3 or TRBV12-4 and TRBJ1-4, with 12 bases lining up with TRBD1. The trim removed 6 bases at V and 8 bases at J, leaving 10 bases unmatched. The CDR3 runs to 16 residues. CDR3 coding DNA: TGTGCCAGCAGCTACCCGGGACAGGGGGCAAGAGAAAAACTGTTTTTT. Amino acid sequence: CASSYPGQGAREKLFF.